One and the same sample provided the 29 T cell receptor beta chains below, sequenced in a study of cytomegalovirus exposure and HLA in healthy donors. The assay was immunoSEQ multiplex PCR, and TCRdb's table has in-frame clones only and misses some. The sample has about 180,000 clones; more than 75% are singletons. The sequenced sample consisted of PBMCs. The origin of the receptors is a woman aged 25 to 39 in good health and CMV-seronegative.

This clone was seen only once. The chain carries TRBV6-5 and TRBJ2-3, with D tentatively TRBD2 (6 bases). Germline assignment: CDR1 MNHEY and CDR2 SVGAGI. V was trimmed by 2 bases and J by 3 bases, leaving 9 bases between them. There are 14 residues in the CDR3. DNA of the CDR3: TGTGCCAGCAGTTACGGCGCGGGAACAGATACGCAGTATTTT. It specifies CASSYGAGTDTQYF.

The CDR3 protein is CASSPSDYEETQYF. CDR3 in DNA: TGTGCCAGCAGCCCCAGCGACTATGAAGAGACCCAGTACTTC. This rearrangement joins TRBV9 to TRBJ2-5; D possibly corresponds to TRBD2 (5 bases). Germline V lookup: CDR1 SGDLS, CDR2 YYNGEE. The CDR3 runs 14 residues. V dropped 4 bases and J dropped 3 bases, with 13 bases sitting between them.

The gene calls are TRBV27 and TRBJ2-7, with a tentative D call TRBD2 (6 bases). Per the germline V gene, CDR1 is MNHEY and CDR2 is SMNVEV (reference sequence). V was cut by 6 bases and J by 1 base, with 16 bases left in between. CDR3 length: 15 residues. The CDR3 spells CASRGTGLRSYEQYF. In DNA form, the CDR3 reads TGTGCCAGCAGAGGAACGGGACTTAGGTCCTACGAGCAGTACTTC.

The chain is built from TRBV10-3 and TRBJ1-2, with a weak D call TRBD1 (6 bases). The CDR3 length is 12 residues. From germline, CDR1 is ENHRY and CDR2 SYGVKD. DNA of the CDR3: TGTGCGACAAGACAGGACCCTCTCGGCTACACCTTC. Translated: CATRQDPLGYTF.

The chain has TRBV14 and TRBJ2-5, with D unclear. Trimming removed 1 base at V and 5 bases at J, with 8 bases between. The germline V gene has CDR1 SGHDN and CDR2 FVKESK. The CDR3 totals 13 residues. The chain's CDR3 is CASSQGFQETQYF. CDR3 bases: TGTGCCAGCAGCCAAGGTTTTCAGGAGACCCAGTACTTC.

V and J are TRBV18 and TRBJ2-6; no definite D call. The CDR3 is made up of 16 amino acids. Germline V CDR1 and CDR2: KGHSH, LQKENI. V lost 6 bases and J lost 0, with 12 bases in between. In DNA form, the CDR3 reads TGTGCCAGCTCCCAAAAGCCTCACTCTGGGGCCAACGTCCTGACTTTC. Translation gives CASSQKPHSGANVLTF.

This chain joins TRBV29-1 and TRBJ1-3, with D perhaps TRBD1 (5 bases). From germline, CDR1 is SQVTM and CDR2 ANQGSEA. Trimming took off 1 base at V and 4 bases at J, with 11 bases between the two ends. The CDR3 covers 14 residues. The CDR3 reads CSVEALGAGNTIYF. The CDR3 DNA reads as TGCAGCGTTGAAGCGCTAGGGGCCGGAAACACCATATATTTT. Based on the CDR3 plus reference TRBV29-1 and TRBJ1-3, the full variable domain is SAVISQKPSRDICQRGTSLTIQCQVDSQVTMMFWYRQQPGQSLTLIATANQGSEATYESGFVIDKFPISRPNLTFSTLTVSNMSPEDSSIYLCSVEALGAGNTIYFGEGSWLTVV.

This clone was recorded a few times. The chain joins TRBV18 to TRBJ2-7; 9 nucleotides line up with TRBD1. This CDR3 spans 17 amino acids. With V trimmed by 2 bases and J by 2 bases, 10 bases remained unmatched. Germline V lookup: CDR1 KGHSH, CDR2 LQKENI. In nucleotides, the CDR3 is TGTGCCAGCTCACCAGGGCCTGGGACAGGGTACCCCTACGAGCAGTACTTC. Amino acids: CASSPGPGTGYPYEQYF.

The V call is TRBV14, the J call TRBJ2-7; a possible D gene is TRBD1 (5 bases). This CDR3 comprises 14 residues. Germline CDR1 reads SGHDN; CDR2 reads FVKESK. V lost 2 bases and J 5 bases, leaving 13 bases between the germline ends. CDR3 in amino acids: CASSQRQGAHEQYF. For the CDR3, the DNA is TGTGCCAGCAGCCAAAGGCAGGGCGCCCACGAGCAGTACTTC.

Only one count was recorded for this clone. The chain recombines TRBV5-1 with TRBJ1-1; 7 nucleotides line up with TRBD1. This CDR3 has 14 residues. J gave up 4 bases and V 1 base, and 4 bases lay outside the gene matches. CDR1 is SGHRS, CDR2 YFSETQ, per germline. CDR3: CASSLSRGSTEAFF. CDR3 bases: TGCGCCAGCAGCTTGTCCAGGGGGAGCACTGAAGCTTTCTTT.

This chain uses TRBV7-2 with TRBJ1-6; D gene ambiguous. The CDR3 runs 14 residues. The V end was cut by 6 bases, the J end by 6 bases, with 12 bases between. Per the germline V gene, CDR1 is SGHTA and CDR2 is FQGNSA. The CDR3: CASSYKSGNSPLHF. The CDR3 region has the DNA TGTGCCAGCAGTTACAAGTCTGGTAATTCACCCCTCCACTTT.

The chain has TRBV7-2 and TRBJ2-7; 7 nucleotides line up with TRBD1. The CDR3 totals 15 residues. The V gene's germline CDR1 is SGHTA and CDR2 FQGNSA. J was trimmed by 2 bases and V by 2 bases; bases with no gene match: 6. Written as DNA, the CDR3 is TGTGCCAGCAGCTTACCGAGGGACAGAGCCTACGAGCAGTACTTC. Residues: CASSLPRDRAYEQYF.

The rearrangement joins TRBV5-1 to TRBJ2-3, with TRBD2 matching over 9 bases. The CDR3 is 17 residues long. The germline V gene has CDR1 SGHRS and CDR2 YFSETQ. Trimming at V came to 4 bases and at J to 3 bases, leaving 12 bases not matched to a gene. The CDR3 DNA reads TGCGCCAGCAGCGTACCGACTGGCGGGGGGGCAACAGATACGCAGTATTTT. Protein sequence: CASSVPTGGGATDTQYF.

This clone was picked up one time. The V and J genes are TRBV2 and TRBJ2-2; TRBD2 might be the D (6 bases). The ends were cut back, 9 bases at V and 1 base at J, with 12 bases in the middle. The CDR3 consists of 14 residues. From germline, CDR1 is SNHLY and CDR2 FYNNEI. The CDR3 protein is CARGGRENTGELFF. For the CDR3, the DNA is TGTGCCAGGGGAGGACGGGAGAACACCGGGGAGCTGTTTTTT.

This clone was picked up a small number of times. The J gene is TRBJ2-7, the V gene TRBV5-1; 7 nucleotides match TRBD1. The germline V gene encodes CDR1 SGHRS and CDR2 YFSETQ. Trimming cost V 3 bases and J 0 bases; bases outside gene matches: 6. The CDR3 runs 15 residues. The CDR3 DNA is TGCGCCAGCAGCTCGGGACAGATCCCCTCCTACGAGCAGTACTTC. Protein: CASSSGQIPSYEQYF.

In DNA form, the CDR3 reads TGTGCCACCAGCAGAGATTGGGCGGGGCCGGGTACGCAGTATTTT. It codes for CATSRDWAGPGTQYF. The chain employs TRBV15 and TRBJ2-3; perhaps TRBD2 as D (6 bases). CDR1 and CDR2 (germline): LNHNV, YYDKDF (reference sequence). This CDR3 spans 15 amino acids. Trimming took off 0 bases at V and 8 bases at J, with 15 bases between the two ends.

This chain uses TRBV5-6 with TRBJ1-1; D call uncertain. Germline values: CDR1 SGHDT, CDR2 YYEEEE. V lost 4 bases to trimming and J lost 4 bases, with 14 bases between them. This CDR3 is built from 14 residues. The CDR3 here is CASSPSGLTTEAFF. The CDR3 DNA sequence: TGTGCCAGCAGCCCAAGCGGCTTGACCACTGAAGCTTTCTTT.

The V and J genes are TRBV6-5 and TRBJ2-7, with D possibly being TRBD1 (5 bases). Germline CDR1 and CDR2: MNHEY and SVGAGI. The CDR3 has 14 residues. Trimming took 0 bases from V and 4 from J, leaving 10 bases between them. The CDR3 reads CASSYSQGSYEQYF. CDR3 coding DNA: TGTGCCAGCAGTTACTCCCAGGGCTCTTACGAGCAGTACTTC.

This chain joins TRBV27 and TRBJ2-5; 7 nucleotides agree with TRBD1. Germline lookup yields CDR1 MNHEY and CDR2 SMNVEV (reference sequence). The CDR3 is 15 amino acids. After removal of 6 bases from V and 1 base from J, the junction contained 8 bases not matched to a gene. As DNA, the CDR3 is TGTGCCAGCAGCGAGCTAAGGGGGCCCCAAGAGACCCAGTACTTC. Its protein is CASSELRGPQETQYF.

The chain has TRBV7-9 and TRBJ1-2; no definite D call. Germline CDR1 reads SEHNR; CDR2 reads FQNEAQ (reference sequence). V lost 1 base, J lost 8 bases, and 23 bases lay in between. CDR3 length equals 17 residues. The CDR3 loop reads CASSLDGEVNRAGGYTF. The CDR3 DNA follows: TGTGCCAGCAGCTTAGACGGAGAGGTCAACCGGGCGGGAGGCTACACCTTC. Complete variable domain (other parts from reference TRBV7-9 and TRBJ1-2): DTGVSQNPRHKITKRGQNVTFRCDPISEHNRLYWYRQTLGQGPEFLTYFQNEAQLEKSRLLSDRFSAERPKGSFSTLEIQRTEQGDSAMYLCASSLDGEVNRAGGYTFGSGTRLTVV.

CDR3 in amino acids: CASSPSTVSEAFF. CDR3 coding DNA: TGTGCCAGCAGCCCATCCACAGTATCTGAAGCTTTCTTT. This chain links TRBV7-6 with TRBJ1-1; D unresolved. CDR3 length equals 13 residues. Trimming shortened V by 5 bases and J by 6 bases, and 13 bases separated the two germline ends. Germline V lookup: CDR1 SGHVS, CDR2 FNYEAQ. Full variable domain (remainder filled in from reference TRBV7-6 and TRBJ1-1): GAGVSQSPRYKVTKRGQDVALRCDPISGHVSLYWYRQALGQGPEFLTYFNYEAQQDKSGLPNDRFSAERPEGSISTLTIQRTEQRDSAMYRCASSPSTVSEAFFGQGTRLTVV.

This chain joins TRBV21-1 and TRBJ2-7; whether TRBD2, the table's D call, matches the DNA was not checked. TRBV21-1 is a pseudogene segment. The length of the CDR3 is 16 residues. CDR3 sequence: CASSKFGRDFSYEQYF. The CDR3 coding sequence is TGTGCCAGCAGCAAGTTCGGGCGGGACTTCTCCTACGAGCAGTACTTC.

The rearrangement uses TRBV5-1 and TRBJ2-3; 7 bases fit TRBD1. Trimming removed 3 bases from V and 4 bases from J; junction bases left unmatched: 5. The CDR3 consists of 14 residues. Germline assignment: CDR1 SGHRS and CDR2 YFSETQ. The CDR3 region has the DNA TGCGCCAGCAGCTGGGGGACAGAAGCAGATACGCAGTATTTT. Translating it yields CASSWGTEADTQYF. Together with reference TRBV5-1 and TRBJ2-3, the CDR3 gives the full variable domain: KAGVTQTPRYLIKTRGQQVTLSCSPISGHRSVSWYQQTPGQGLQFLFEYFSETQRNKGNFPGRFSGRQFSNSRSEMNVSTLELGDSALYLCASSWGTEADTQYFGPGTRLTVL.

J is TRBJ2-2 and V is TRBV5-1, with D tentatively TRBD2 (6 bases). The germline V gene encodes CDR1 SGHRS and CDR2 YFSETQ. V was pared by 4 bases and J by 5 bases, with 24 bases between. This CDR3 comprises 18 residues. CDR3 coding DNA: TGCGCCAGCAGCCCTAAGGGCCTAGGAGGGGAGATGACCGGGGAGCTGTTTTTT. It translates to CASSPKGLGGEMTGELFF.

This chain links TRBV19 with TRBJ1-2; D is undetermined. Germline lookup yields CDR1 LNHDA and CDR2 SQIVND (reference sequence). V lost 7 bases and J 10 bases, leaving 16 bases between the germline ends. This CDR3 contains 12 residues. This CDR3 is CASTEGGRPYTF. CDR3 sequence (DNA): TGTGCCAGTACCGAAGGAGGTCGCCCCTACACCTTC.

The DNA for the CDR3 is TGTGCAAGTCGCTTTTTTAAATCCGTCACTGAAGCTTTCTTT. It codes for CASRFFKSVTEAFF. The V gene is TRBV12-2, the J gene TRBJ1-1. TRBV12-2 constitutes a pseudogene. This CDR3 is built from 14 residues.

A word on this clone: Other DNA variants within this sample encode the same CDR3. The rearrangement links TRBV2 to TRBJ2-1; 11 bases are a match to TRBD2. After removal of 4 bases from V and 1 base from J, the junction contained 0 bases not matched to a gene. Germline V gives CDR1 SNHLY, CDR2 FYNNEI. The CDR3 covers 15 residues. The DNA for the CDR3 is TGTGCCAGCAGTGCTAGCGGGGGGTCCTACAATGAGCAGTTCTTC. Amino acid sequence: CASSASGGSYNEQFF.

This clone was picked up a small number of times. CDR3 region: CASSQDLLGAGGYTF. The CDR3 bases are TGTGCCAGCAGCCAAGATCTTCTGGGGGCAGGAGGCTACACCTTC. V is TRBV4-2 and J is TRBJ1-2; D is possibly TRBD1 (6 bases). V lost 0 bases and J 8 bases, leaving 16 bases between the germline ends. CDR1 LGHNA and CDR2 YNFKEQ come from the germline V gene. The CDR3 is 15 residues long.

This clone appeared a single time. The chain links TRBV7-2 to TRBJ2-2, with D possibly TRBD2 on 6 matching bases. The length of the CDR3 is 15 residues. CDR1 and CDR2 (germline): SGHTA, FQGNSA. V lost 5 bases, J lost 4 bases, and 14 bases lay in between. CDR3 region: CASSVKGGPTGELFF. The CDR3 nucleotides read TGTGCCAGCAGCGTCAAGGGAGGCCCCACCGGGGAGCTGTTTTTT.